The T cell receptor beta chain described here comes from a study of blood T cell repertoires in COVID-19 (dated by TCRdb to 2018 to 2020). About the investigation overall: Collaborator samples came from the United States, Italy and Spain and covered acute and convalescent phases of COVID-19. The prospective study material was composed of cDNA or gDNA derived from T cells, B-cell-depleted T cells, or PBMCs. Deeply sampled blood TCRbeta repertoires from subjects exposed to, actively infected with, or recovered from COVID-19 were included in the dataset. A freely available public database, intended as a resource for researchers studying the immune response to SARS-CoV-2, is where the repertoires were released. Samples were obtained from the ongoing ImmuneRACE study (first 160 participants) and from 1,254 subjects provided by 6 global collaborators. The sample metadata nearly always contained a de-identified subject ID, COVID-19 status, age in years and sex. HLA class I and class II types, where available, came from metadata supplied by the sample provider rather than from assay-based typing. What the authors observed across the whole study: How much clinical and demographic metadata was included differed by source and by participant, and the metadata was provided uncurated.

Worth noting for this clone: What this receptor recognizes is not known. No base quality information exists; no much larger clone differs at one position.

TCRbeta CDR3 regions were amplified from genomic DNA by means of the immunoSEQ Assay, a bias-controlled multiplex PCR. For the original study's pipeline: The number of nucleated cells in each sample was estimated by amplification of reference gene primers within the assay. To quantify the absolute abundance of each unique TCRbeta CDR3 rearrangement, sequence reads were collapsed and filtered. For each sample, productive Simpson clonality was calculated by taking the square root of Simpson's diversity index across productive rearrangements. Not all clones reach the TCRdb copy of this immuneACCESS table, which keeps in-frame sequences only. Checked studies attribute under half of the gap to unresolved V genes and leave the rest unexplained. From that table come the V and J calls and clone size; the DNA was used to work out D and trimming. A total of 200,000 to 250,000 clones appear in this sample, approximately 90% of them only once. Of the sample, approximately 2.5% is held by the ten largest clones.

At one collaborating source in Seattle, patients were enrolled during active infection and were followed longitudinally through the course of disease. Collaborating institutions collected whole blood in K2EDTA tubes following their own protocols. For TCRbeta analysis, collaborators shipped samples as frozen whole blood, isolated PBMCs, or DNA extracted from either of those sample types. Measured from the cysteine to the phenylalanine, the CDR3 is 16 residues long. Only the CDR3 portion is preserved as DNA: 48 bases, with reading frame beginning at the first base. CDR1 and CDR2 were assigned from the germline V gene as SGHRS and YFSETQ. V gives up 2 bases and J gives up 5 bases, and the segment between their germline ends measures 20 bases.

The receptor's source is a man aged 30 to 45 with COVID-19, enrolled during active disease. The sample consisted of peripheral blood. The chain was built from TRBV5-1 and TRBJ2-7; TRBD1 could be the D gene, as 6 bases match. In nucleotides, the sequence is TGCGCCAGCAGCTTCAGTCGTTTGGGGGCGGGTAACGAGCAGTACTTC. The resulting protein is CASSFSRLGAGNEQYF.